Listed here is a single T cell receptor (beta chain). V lost 0 bases, J lost 8 bases, and 17 bases lay in between. The germline V gene encodes CDR1 SGHRS and CDR2 YFSETQ. The CDR3 has 15 residues. This entry is derived from a study of CD8+ T cells in alopecia areata. Study in general: Disease severity was quantified as SALT score of affected scalp area.

cDNA prepared by RNA extraction and subsequent reverse transcription served as the template for sequencing. Method: immunoSEQ multiplex PCR; TCRdb's copy keeps in-frame clones and lacks some. The repertoire holds roughly 76,000 clones, with 29% as singletons. The treatment is: oral pan-JAK inhibitor, 5-10 mg twice daily. This clonotype was sampled from a human donor with alopecia areata. The starting material was CD8+ T cells sorted from blood, obtained at week 4, from a patient treated with tofacitinib. The chain joins TRBV5-1 to TRBJ1-2, with D perhaps matching TRBD1 (6 bases). CDR3 region: CASSLGRGAVGGYTF. The CDR3 region has the DNA TGCGCCAGCAGCTTGGGCCGGGGGGCAGTAGGAGGCTACACCTTC.